One and the same sample provided the 2 T cell receptor beta chains below, sequenced in a study of blood T cell repertoires in COVID-19 (dated by TCRdb to the early 2020s). The library was obtained by the immunoSEQ multiplex PCR assay. TCRdb holds this immuneACCESS table with in-frame rearrangements only. Some clones are missing; in checked studies, unresolved V genes explain under half, and the rest has no known cause. The sample table lists around 150,000 clones, roughly 90% of them with a count of one. The leading ten clones occupy over 15% of the sample. Sequencing was done on a sample of peripheral blood. The receptor source for this set is a man aged 55 to 70 with active or convalescent COVID-19.

J is TRBJ2-5 and V is TRBV19; possible D gene TRBD1, 5 bases. Trimming took 3 bases from V and 4 from J, leaving 24 bases between them. This CDR3 region has 18 residues. Germline assignment: CDR1 LNHDA and CDR2 SQIVND (reference sequence). The CDR3 loop reads CASSIDLTARAVRETQYF. For the CDR3, the DNA is TGTGCCAGTAGTATCGATCTGACGGCCAGGGCAGTTCGAGAGACCCAGTACTTC.

V and J are TRBV5-6 and TRBJ2-2; 8 nucleotides line up with TRBD1. The V gene end was trimmed by 3 bases and the J gene end by 3 bases; junction bases not matched to a gene: 4. CDR1 and CDR2 from the germline V gene are SGHDT and YYEEEE. The CDR3 contains 15 residues. CDR3 region: CASSWTGQYTGELFF. CDR3 in DNA: TGTGCCAGCAGCTGGACAGGGCAGTACACCGGGGAGCTGTTTTTT.